This T cell receptor beta chain is drawn from a study of T-cell reconstitution after alpha-beta-depleted transplantation in children. The CDR3 loop spans 17 amino acids. CDR1 and CDR2 (germline): SGHRS, YFSETQ. V lost 4 bases to trimming and J lost 0 bases, with 16 bases between them. Preparation of the TCRbeta library used unique molecular identifiers. A single record per CDR3 protein comes from TCRdb applying MiXCR to the PCR reads. The repertoire consists of roughly 500,000 distinct CDR3 sequences, with around 16% occurring once and the leading ten covering 3.3%. The TCR sequence derives from a human donor who donated a stem cell graft to a child with acute lymphoblastic leukemia. The specimen was PBMCs from the stem cell graft donor, collected from the stem cell graft. The chain joins TRBV5-1 to TRBJ1-4; perhaps TRBD1 as D (6 bases). CDR3 sequence reads: CASSPTSGTTTNEKLFF. The CDR3 DNA reads TGCGCCAGCAGCCCTACGTCCGGGACAACAACTAATGAAAAACTGTTTTTT.